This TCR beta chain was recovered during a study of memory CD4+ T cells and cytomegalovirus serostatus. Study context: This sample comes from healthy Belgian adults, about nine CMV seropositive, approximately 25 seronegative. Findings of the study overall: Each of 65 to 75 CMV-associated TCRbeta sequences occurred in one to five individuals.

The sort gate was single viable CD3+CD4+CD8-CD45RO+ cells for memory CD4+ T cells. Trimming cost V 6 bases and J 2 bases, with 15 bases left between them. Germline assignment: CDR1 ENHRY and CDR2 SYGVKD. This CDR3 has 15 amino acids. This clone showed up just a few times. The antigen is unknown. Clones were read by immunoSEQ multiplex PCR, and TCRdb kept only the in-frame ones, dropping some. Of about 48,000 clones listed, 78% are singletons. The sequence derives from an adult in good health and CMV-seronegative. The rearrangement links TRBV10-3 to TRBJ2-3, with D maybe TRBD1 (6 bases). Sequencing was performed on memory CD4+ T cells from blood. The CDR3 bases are TGTGCCATCAGGAACCCGGACAGATTCACAGATACGCAGTATTTT. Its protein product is CAIRNPDRFTDTQYF.